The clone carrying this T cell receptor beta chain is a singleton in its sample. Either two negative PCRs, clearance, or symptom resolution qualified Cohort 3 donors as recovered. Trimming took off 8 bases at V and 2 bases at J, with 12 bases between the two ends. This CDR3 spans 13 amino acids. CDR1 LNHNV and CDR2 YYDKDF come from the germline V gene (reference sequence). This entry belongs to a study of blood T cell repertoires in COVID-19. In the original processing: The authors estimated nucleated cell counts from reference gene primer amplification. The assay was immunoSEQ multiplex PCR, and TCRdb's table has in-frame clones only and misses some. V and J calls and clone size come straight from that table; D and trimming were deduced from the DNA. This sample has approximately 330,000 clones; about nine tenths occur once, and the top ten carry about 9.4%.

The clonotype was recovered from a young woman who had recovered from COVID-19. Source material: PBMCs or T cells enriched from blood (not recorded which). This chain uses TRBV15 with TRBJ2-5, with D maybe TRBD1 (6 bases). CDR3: CATPFGQQETQYF. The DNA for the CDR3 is TGTGCCACCCCTTTCGGACAGCAAGAGACCCAGTACTTC.